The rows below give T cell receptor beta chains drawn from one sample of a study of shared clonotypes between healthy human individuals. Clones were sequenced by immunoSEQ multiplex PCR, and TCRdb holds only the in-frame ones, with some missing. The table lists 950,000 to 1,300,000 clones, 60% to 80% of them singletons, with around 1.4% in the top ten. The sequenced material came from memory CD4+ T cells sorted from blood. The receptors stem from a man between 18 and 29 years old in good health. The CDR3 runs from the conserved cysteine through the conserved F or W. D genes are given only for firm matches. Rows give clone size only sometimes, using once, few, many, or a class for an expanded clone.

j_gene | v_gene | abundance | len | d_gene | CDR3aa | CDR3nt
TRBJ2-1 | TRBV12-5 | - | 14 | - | CATTRGFVYNEQFF | TGTGCTACCACCAGGGGATTTGTCTACAATGAGCAGTTCTTC
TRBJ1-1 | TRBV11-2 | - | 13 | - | CASSLSRSTEAFF | TGTGCCAGCAGCCTCAGTAGATCCACTGAAGCTTTCTTT
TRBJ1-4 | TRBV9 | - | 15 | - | CASSVDRIPGGELFF | TGTGCCAGCAGCGTAGATCGAATCCCCGGGGGAGAACTGTTTTTT
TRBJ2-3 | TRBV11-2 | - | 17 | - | CASSSRGGRGITDTQYF | TGTGCCAGCAGCTCCAGGGGTGGTAGGGGGATCACAGATACGCAGTATTTT
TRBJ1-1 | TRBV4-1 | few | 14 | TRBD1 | CASSQGNRGRGAFF | TGCGCCAGCAGCCAAGGTAACAGGGGGAGAGGAGCTTTCTTT
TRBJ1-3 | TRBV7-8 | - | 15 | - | CASSLGLGSGNTIYF | TGTGCCAGCAGCTTAGGACTGGGGTCTGGAAACACCATATATTTT
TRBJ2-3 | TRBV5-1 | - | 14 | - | CASSPGQGTDTQYF | TGCGCCAGCAGCCCCGGGCAGGGCACAGATACGCAGTATTTT
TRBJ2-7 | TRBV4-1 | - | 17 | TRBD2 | CASSQDFRSGGSYEQYF | TGCGCCAGCAGCCAAGATTTTAGAAGCGGGGGCTCCTACGAGCAGTACTTC
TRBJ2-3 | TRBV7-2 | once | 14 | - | CASSLGPGSDTQYF | TGTGCCAGCAGCTTAGGCCCAGGGTCGGATACGCAGTATTTT
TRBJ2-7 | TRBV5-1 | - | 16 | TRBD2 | CASSLASGGAAYEQYF | TGCGCCAGCAGCTTGGCTAGCGGGGGGGCCGCCTACGAGCAGTACTTC
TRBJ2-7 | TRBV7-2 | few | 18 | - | CASSLAGWATRATGEQYF | TGTGCCAGCAGCTTAGCGGGGTGGGCCACTAGGGCCACTGGTGAGCAGTACTTC
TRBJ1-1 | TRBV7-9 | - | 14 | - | CASSLESRSGEAFF | TGTGCCAGCAGCTTAGAGTCCAGGTCGGGCGAAGCTTTCTTT
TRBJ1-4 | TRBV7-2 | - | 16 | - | CASSLSGRGWNEKLFF | TGTGCCAGCAGCTTATCGGGGAGGGGCTGGAATGAAAAACTGTTTTTT
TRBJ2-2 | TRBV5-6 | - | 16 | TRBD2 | CASSAWTSGSAGELFF | TGTGCCAGCAGCGCATGGACTAGCGGGAGTGCCGGGGAGCTGTTTTTT
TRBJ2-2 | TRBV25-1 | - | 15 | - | CASSASPTGTGELFF | TGTGCCAGCAGTGCCTCCCCTACGGGCACCGGGGAGCTGTTTTTT
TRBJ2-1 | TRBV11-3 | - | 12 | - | CASSLQNNEQFF | TGTGCCAGCAGCTTACAGAACAATGAGCAGTTCTTC
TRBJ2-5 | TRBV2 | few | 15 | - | CASSELRGRQETQYF | TGTGCCAGCAGTGAATTGCGCGGAAGGCAAGAGACCCAGTACTTC
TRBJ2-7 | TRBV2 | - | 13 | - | CASSVAQKYEQYF | TGTGCCAGCAGTGTAGCGCAAAAGTACGAGCAGTACTTC
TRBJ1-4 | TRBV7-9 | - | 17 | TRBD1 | CASSLRQGAPANEKLFF | TGTGCCAGCAGCCTTCGACAGGGGGCCCCAGCTAATGAAAAACTGTTTTTT
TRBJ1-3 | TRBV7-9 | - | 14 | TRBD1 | CASSEQGTGNTIYF | TGTGCCAGCAGCGAACAGGGGACTGGAAACACCATATATTTT
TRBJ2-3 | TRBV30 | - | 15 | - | CAWGTGASSTDTQYF | TGTGCCTGGGGTACAGGTGCATCTAGCACAGATACGCAGTATTTT
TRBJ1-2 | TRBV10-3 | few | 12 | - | CAISPDNYGYTF | TGTGCCATCAGTCCGGACAACTATGGCTACACCTTC
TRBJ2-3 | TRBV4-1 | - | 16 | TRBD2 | CASSQGTSGGVDTQYF | TGCGCCAGCAGCCAAGGCACTAGCGGGGGGGTGGATACGCAGTATTTT
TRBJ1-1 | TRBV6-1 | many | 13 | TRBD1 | CASSRQGWAEAFF | TGTGCCAGCAGCCGACAGGGGTGGGCTGAAGCTTTCTTT
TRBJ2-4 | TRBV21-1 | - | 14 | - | CASSRGHWQNIQYF | TGTGCCAGCAGCAGGGGACATTGGCAAAACATTCAGTACTTC
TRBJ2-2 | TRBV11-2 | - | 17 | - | CASSLDARGANTGELFF | TGTGCCAGCAGCTTAGATGCTAGAGGGGCGAACACCGGGGAGCTGTTTTTT
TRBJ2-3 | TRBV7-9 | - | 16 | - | CASSSHTGRGTDTQYF | TGTGCCAGCAGCTCTCACACCGGTCGGGGCACAGATACGCAGTATTTT
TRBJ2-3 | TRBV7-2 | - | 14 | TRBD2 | CASSGGRASDTQYF | TGTGCCAGCAGCGGCGGGAGGGCTTCAGATACGCAGTATTTT
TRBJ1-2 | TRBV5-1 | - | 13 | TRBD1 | CASSAGQVYGYTF | TGCGCCAGCAGCGCTGGACAGGTCTATGGCTACACCTTC
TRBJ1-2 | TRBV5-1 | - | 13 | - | CASSLDTYYGYTF | TGCGCCAGCAGCTTGGACACATACTATGGCTACACCTTC
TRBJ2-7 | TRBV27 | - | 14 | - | CASSPVAVPYEQYF | TGTGCCAGCAGCCCAGTAGCAGTCCCCTACGAGCAGTACTTC
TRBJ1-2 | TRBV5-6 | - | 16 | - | CASSLSATSGNYGYTF | TGTGCCAGCAGCTTATCGGCGACAAGCGGTAACTATGGCTACACCTTC
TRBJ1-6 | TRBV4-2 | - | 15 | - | CASSQRQEPPSPLHF | TGTGCCAGCAGCCAAAGACAGGAACCTCCTTCACCCCTCCACTTT
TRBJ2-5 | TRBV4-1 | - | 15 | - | CASSQDVNRQETQYF | TGCGCCAGCAGCCAAGATGTGAACAGACAAGAGACCCAGTACTTC
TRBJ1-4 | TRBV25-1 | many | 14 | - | CASSEPGSNEKLFF | TGTGCCAGCAGTGAACCCGGGAGTAATGAAAAACTGTTTTTT
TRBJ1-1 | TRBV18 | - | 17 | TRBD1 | CASSPLDRGRGNTEAFF | TGTGCCAGCTCACCCCTTGACAGGGGGCGCGGGAACACTGAAGCTTTCTTT
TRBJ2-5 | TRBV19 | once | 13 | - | CASSFPRGETQYF | TGTGCCAGTAGTTTCCCGCGGGGCGAGACCCAGTACTTC
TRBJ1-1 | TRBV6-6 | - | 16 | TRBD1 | CASSYRVQGPNTEAFF | TGTGCCAGCAGTTACCGGGTACAGGGGCCGAACACTGAAGCTTTCTTT
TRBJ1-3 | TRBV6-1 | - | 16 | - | CASSEMGALSGNTIYF | TGTGCCAGCAGTGAAATGGGGGCTCTCTCTGGAAACACCATATATTTT